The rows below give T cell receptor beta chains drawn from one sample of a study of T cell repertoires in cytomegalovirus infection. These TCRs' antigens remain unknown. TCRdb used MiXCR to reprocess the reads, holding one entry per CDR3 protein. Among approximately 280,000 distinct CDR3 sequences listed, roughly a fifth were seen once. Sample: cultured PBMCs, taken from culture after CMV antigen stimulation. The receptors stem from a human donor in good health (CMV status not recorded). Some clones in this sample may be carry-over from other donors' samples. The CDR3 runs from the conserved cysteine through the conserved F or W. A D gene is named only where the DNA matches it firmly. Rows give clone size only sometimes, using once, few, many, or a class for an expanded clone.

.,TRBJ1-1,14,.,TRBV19,TGTGCCAGTAGCTGGGGGGCCGGGGGCACTGAAGCTTTCTTT,CASSWGAGGTEAFF
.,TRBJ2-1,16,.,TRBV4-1,TGCGCCAGCAGCCAAGGGGACCAGAGCTCCTACAATGAGCAGTTCTTC,CASSQGDQSSYNEQFF
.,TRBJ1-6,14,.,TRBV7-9,TGTGCCAGCAGGCGCGCTCGGGCGGATTCACCCCTCCACTTT,CASRRARADSPLHF
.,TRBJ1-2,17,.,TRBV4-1,TGCGCCAGCAGCCAAGTTGACAGGAAATATTTTAACTATGGCTACACCTTC,CASSQVDRKYFNYGYTF
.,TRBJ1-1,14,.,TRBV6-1,TGTGCCAGCAGTGATACAGGGCGCAACACTGAAGCTTTCTTT,CASSDTGRNTEAFF
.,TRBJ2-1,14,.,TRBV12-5,TGTGCTAGTGGAACCATCCAAACCTACAATGAGCAGTTCTTC,CASGTIQTYNEQFF
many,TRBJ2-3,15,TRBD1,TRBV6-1,TGTGCCAGCAGAGCCAGAGGACAGGTGGGGGATACGCAGTATTTT,CASRARGQVGDTQYF
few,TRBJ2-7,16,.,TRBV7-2,TGTGCCAGCAGCTTAGCTGCGGGGCGAAGCTCCTACGAGCAGTACTTC,CASSLAAGRSSYEQYF
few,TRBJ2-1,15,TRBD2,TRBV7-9,TGTGCCAGCAGCGGGACTAGCGGTCCCCGGAATGAGCAGTTCTTC,CASSGTSGPRNEQFF
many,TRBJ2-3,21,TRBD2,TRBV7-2,TGTGCCAGCAGCTTATATAACCCGGGTACTAGCGGGAGGGCTAGCACAGATACGCAGTATTTT,CASSLYNPGTSGRASTDTQYF
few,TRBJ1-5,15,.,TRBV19,TGTGCCAGTAGGCTGGGACAAGCTAGCAATCAGCCCCAGCATTTT,CASRLGQASNQPQHF
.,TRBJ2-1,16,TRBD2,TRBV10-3,TGTGCCATCAGTGAGCACATAGCGGGCTCCTACAATGAGCAGTTCTTC,CAISEHIAGSYNEQFF
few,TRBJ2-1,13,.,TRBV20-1,TGCAGTGCTAGCGGGATTCTGCTAGAGGAGCAGTTCTTC,CSASGILLEEQFF
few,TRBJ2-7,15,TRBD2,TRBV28,TGTGCCAGCAGTTCACTAGCGGAGAGCTCCTACGAGCAGTACTTC,CASSSLAESSYEQYF
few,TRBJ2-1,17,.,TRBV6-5,TGTGCCAGCAGTTACCTTCTTCGGGCACGCTCCTACAATGAGCAGTTCTTC,CASSYLLRARSYNEQFF
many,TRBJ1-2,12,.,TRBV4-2,TGTGCCAGCAGCCAAGCAGGCTATGGCTACACCTTC,CASSQAGYGYTF
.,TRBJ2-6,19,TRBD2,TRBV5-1,TGCGCCAGCAGCTTGGCCCCCCTAGCGGGGTCCTCTGGGGCCAACGTCCTGACTTTC,CASSLAPLAGSSGANVLTF
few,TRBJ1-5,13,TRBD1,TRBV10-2,TGCGCCAGCAGTGAAGGGACAGTCCAGCCCCAGCATTTT,CASSEGTVQPQHF
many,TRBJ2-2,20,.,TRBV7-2,TGTGCCAGCAGCACCCTAAACGACCCCACGCGGGCCTCGAACACCGGGGAGCTGTTTTTT,CASSTLNDPTRASNTGELFF
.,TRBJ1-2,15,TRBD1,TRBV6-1,TGTGCCAGCAAGGTACAGGGGGCGTCTAACTATGGCTACACCTTC,CASKVQGASNYGYTF
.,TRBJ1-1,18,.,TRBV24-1,TGTGCCACCAGTGATTCGCCCGGGCTACACACAGCAACCCCTGAAGCTTTCTTT,CATSDSPGLHTATPEAFF
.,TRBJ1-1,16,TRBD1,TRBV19,TGTGCCAGTAGTATTGTATCGGACAGGAGGGGCACTGAAGCTTTCTTT,CASSIVSDRRGTEAFF
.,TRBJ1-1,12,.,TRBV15,TGTGCCACCAGCACCTCCGGAGGGGAAGCTTTCTTT,CATSTSGGEAFF